Detailed here is one T cell receptor (beta chain). No antigen is known for it. The data are from a study of cytomegalovirus exposure and HLA in healthy donors. Study details: Findings of an earlier analysis included some 120 million unique TCR beta sequences from about 180 million T cells. Study-wide findings and caveats: HLA restriction was apparent for most CMV-associated TCR beta chains in a later analysis. A previous analysis found most TCR beta V segments productive roughly 87% or roughly 30% of the time.

The primer mix had 60 Vbeta and 13 Jbeta primers. TCRdb's table, derived via immunoSEQ multiplex PCR, lists solely in-frame clones and lacks some. This sample has roughly 63,000 clones; around 75% occur once, and the top ten carry approximately 22%. The sample consisted of PBMCs. The TCR originated in a woman in her forties in good health and CMV-seropositive.

CDR3 region: CASSLGQGTGDTIYF. CDR3 nucleotides: TGTGCCAGCAGCTTGGGACAGGGGACAGGGGACACCATATATTTT. V and J are TRBV5-6 and TRBJ1-3; the match to TRBD1 covers 10 bases. After removal of 0 bases from V and 8 bases from J, the junction contained 5 bases not matched to a gene. The CDR3 loop spans 15 amino acids. CDR1 SGHDT and CDR2 YYEEEE come from the germline V gene.